The 5 T cell receptor beta chains in this list originate from one sample, sequenced in a study of OX40 agonist ivuxolimab in advanced cancers. The data were produced by immunoSEQ multiplex PCR, yet TCRdb's version contains in-frame clones alone and is incomplete. Here the sample spans 50,000 to 75,000 clones, roughly 86% being singletons. This material consisted of CD4+ or CD8+ T cells sorted from blood, taken in a trial of the OX40 agonist ivuxolimab. The receptors were gathered from an adult with an advanced solid tumor such as melanoma, head and neck, liver or kidney cancer.

This clone came up many times. This chain connects TRBV19 to TRBJ1-5; D not certain. From germline, CDR1 is LNHDA and CDR2 SQIVND (reference sequence). This CDR3 comprises 17 residues. The ends were cut back, 2 bases at V and 0 bases at J, with 14 bases in the middle. In DNA, the CDR3 is TGTGCCAGTAGTATAAATCCGCCAGGATATAGCAATCAGCCCCAGCATTTT. Amino acids: CASSINPPGYSNQPQHF.

This rearrangement joins TRBV7-2 to TRBJ2-3; 11 bases match TRBD2. The CDR3 sequence is 16 residues long. CDR1 SGHTA and CDR2 FQGNSA come from the germline V gene. V dropped 1 base and J dropped 0; count of bases not matched to a gene: 0. In DNA, the CDR3 is TGTGCCAGCAGCTTAGGACTAGCGGGAAGCACAGATACGCAGTATTTT. It is translated as CASSLGLAGSTDTQYF.

V usage is TRBV2 and J usage is TRBJ1-6; weak D call: TRBD1 (6 bases). The V gene's germline CDR1 is SNHLY and CDR2 FYNNEI. The CDR3 loop spans 15 amino acids. V lost 6 bases and J 0 bases, leaving 9 bases between the germline ends. Here the CDR3 reads CASRQGSSYNSPLHF. The CDR3 DNA follows: TGTGCCAGCAGACAGGGAAGCTCCTATAATTCACCCCTCCACTTT.

The V call is TRBV27, the J call TRBJ2-1; D may match TRBD1 or TRBD2 (6 bases each). Between the trimmed V and J ends, which lost 8 bases and 8 bases, there was a span of 22 bases. Germline CDR1 and CDR2: MNHEY and SMNVEV (reference sequence). The CDR3 consists of 15 residues. CDR3 sequence (DNA): TGTGCCAGCCGTAGGGGGGCATCGGTGGTCGATGAGCAGTTCTTC. It is translated as CASRRGASVVDEQFF.

The chain is built from TRBV6-1 and TRBJ1-3, with a possible D match to TRBD1 (5 bases). The CDR3 covers 16 residues. V lost 3 bases and J 0 bases, leaving 12 bases between the germline ends. Germline V gene sequence: CDR1 MNHNS, CDR2 SASEGT. CDR3 sequence: CASSDDSRSSGNTIYF. The CDR3 DNA is TGTGCCAGCAGTGATGACAGCCGGAGCTCTGGAAACACCATATATTTT.